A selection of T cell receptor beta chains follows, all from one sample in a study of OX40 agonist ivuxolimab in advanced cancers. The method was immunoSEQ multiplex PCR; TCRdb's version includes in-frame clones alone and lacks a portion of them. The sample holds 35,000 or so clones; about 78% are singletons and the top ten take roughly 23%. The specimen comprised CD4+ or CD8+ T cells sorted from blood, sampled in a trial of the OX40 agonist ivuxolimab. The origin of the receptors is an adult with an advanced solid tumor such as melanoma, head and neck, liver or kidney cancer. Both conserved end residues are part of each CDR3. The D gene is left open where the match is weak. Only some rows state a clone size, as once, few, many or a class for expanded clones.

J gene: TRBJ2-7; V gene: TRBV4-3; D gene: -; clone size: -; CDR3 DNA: TGCGCCAGCAGCCAAGTGGAGGGGCGCGAGCAGTACTTC; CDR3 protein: CASSQVEGREQYF
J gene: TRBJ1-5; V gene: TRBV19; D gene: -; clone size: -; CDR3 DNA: TGTGCCAGCCACTCCGGGACGGGCGTAGGGCCCCAGCATTTT; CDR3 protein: CASHSGTGVGPQHF
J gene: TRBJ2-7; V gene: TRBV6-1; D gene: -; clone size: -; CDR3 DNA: TGTGCCAGCAGGCCTAGCCGCTATACCTCCTACGAGCAGTACTTC; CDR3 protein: CASRPSRYTSYEQYF
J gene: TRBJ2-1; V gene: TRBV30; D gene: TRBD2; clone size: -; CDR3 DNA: TGTGCCTGGAGTGTTGGTGCTAGCGGGTCTGAGCAGTTCTTC; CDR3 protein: CAWSVGASGSEQFF
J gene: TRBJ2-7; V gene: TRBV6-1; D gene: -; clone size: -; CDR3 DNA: TGTGCCAGCAGTGAAGACGGTAACAGCCTTACCTACGAGCAGTACTTC; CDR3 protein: CASSEDGNSLTYEQYF
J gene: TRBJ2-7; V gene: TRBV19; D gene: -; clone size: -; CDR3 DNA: TGTGCCAGTAGCCCCGCCCTGGGGTACGAGCAGTACTTC; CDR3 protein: CASSPALGYEQYF
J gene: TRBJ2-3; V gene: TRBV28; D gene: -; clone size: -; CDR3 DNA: TGTGCCAGCAGTTTAGCAGGGAGCACAGATACGCAGTATTTT; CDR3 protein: CASSLAGSTDTQYF
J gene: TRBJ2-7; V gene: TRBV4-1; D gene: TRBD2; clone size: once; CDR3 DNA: TGCGCCAGCAGCCAGGAACAGACTAGCGGGGACCACGAGCAGTACTTC; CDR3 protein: CASSQEQTSGDHEQYF
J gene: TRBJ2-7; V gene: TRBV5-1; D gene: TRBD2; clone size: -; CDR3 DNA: TGCGCCAGCAGCCTGGGACTAGCGGGGAAAGGCTCCTACGAGCAGTACTTC; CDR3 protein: CASSLGLAGKGSYEQYF
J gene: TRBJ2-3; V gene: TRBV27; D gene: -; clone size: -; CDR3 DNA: TGTGCCAGCAGACATATCGTGGAGTCTGCAGATACGCAGTATTTT; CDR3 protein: CASRHIVESADTQYF
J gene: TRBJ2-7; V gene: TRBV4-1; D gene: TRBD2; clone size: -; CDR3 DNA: TGCGCCAGCAGCCACTTAGCGGGGGCCTACGAGCAGTACTTC; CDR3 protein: CASSHLAGAYEQYF
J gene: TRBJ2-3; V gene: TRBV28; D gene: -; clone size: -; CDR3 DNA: TGTGCCAGCAGTTTAGTGGGAGGAGGGGATACGCAGTATTTT; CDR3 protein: CASSLVGGGDTQYF
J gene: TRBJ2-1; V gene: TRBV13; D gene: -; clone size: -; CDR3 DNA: TGTGCCAGCAGCGATGGGACTTCGGAGTCCCACAATGAGCAGTTCTTC; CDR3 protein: CASSDGTSESHNEQFF
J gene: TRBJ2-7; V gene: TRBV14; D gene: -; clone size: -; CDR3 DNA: TGTGCCAGCAGCCACGGACAACTCTACGAGCAGTACTTC; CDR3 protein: CASSHGQLYEQYF
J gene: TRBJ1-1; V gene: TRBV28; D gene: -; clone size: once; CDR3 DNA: TGTGCCAGCAGTTTTTATCCTGGGATAGAAGCTTTCTTT; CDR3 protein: CASSFYPGIEAFF
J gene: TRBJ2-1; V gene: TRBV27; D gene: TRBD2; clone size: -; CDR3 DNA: TGTGCCAGCAGTTTAGGTAGCGGGAGCAATGAGCAGTTCTTC; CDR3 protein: CASSLGSGSNEQFF
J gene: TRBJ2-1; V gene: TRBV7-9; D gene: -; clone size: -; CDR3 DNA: TGTGCCAGCAGGGCCCCAGGGGCTGTGAATGAGCAGTTCTTC; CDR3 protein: CASRAPGAVNEQFF
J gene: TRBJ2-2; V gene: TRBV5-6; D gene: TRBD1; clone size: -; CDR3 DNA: TGTGCCAGCAGCCCCCCGGGACAGGCTACAAGCACCGGGGAGCTGTTTTTT; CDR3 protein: CASSPPGQATSTGELFF
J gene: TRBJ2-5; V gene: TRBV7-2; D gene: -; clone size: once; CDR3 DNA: TGTGCCAGCAGCTTAGTCCCAGCCCAAGAGACCCAGTACTTC; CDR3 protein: CASSLVPAQETQYF
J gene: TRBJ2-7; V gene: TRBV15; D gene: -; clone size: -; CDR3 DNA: TGTGCCACCAGCGCCGAAATAGATTACGAGCAGTACTTC; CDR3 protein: CATSAEIDYEQYF
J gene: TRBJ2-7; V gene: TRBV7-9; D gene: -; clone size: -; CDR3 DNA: TGTGCCAGCAGCTTATCGGCAATTCCCTACGAGCAGTACTTC; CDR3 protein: CASSLSAIPYEQYF
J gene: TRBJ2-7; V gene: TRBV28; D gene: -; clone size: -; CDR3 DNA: TGTGCCAGCAGTTTGTGGGGGGCCGAGCAGTACTTC; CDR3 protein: CASSLWGAEQYF
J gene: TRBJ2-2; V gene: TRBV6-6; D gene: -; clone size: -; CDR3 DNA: TGTGCCAGCAGCCTGGGAGGCGGGGAGCTGTTTTTT; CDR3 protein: CASSLGGGELFF
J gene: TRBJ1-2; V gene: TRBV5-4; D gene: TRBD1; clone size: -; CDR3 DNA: TGTGCCAGCAGCTTGGATACAGGGGGCGCATGGTCGTATGGCTACACCTTC; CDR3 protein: CASSLDTGGAWSYGYTF
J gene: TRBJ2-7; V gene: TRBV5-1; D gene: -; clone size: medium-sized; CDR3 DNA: TGCGCCAGCAGCTTCGGAGGGGAGACCTACGAGCAGTACTTC; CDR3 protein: CASSFGGETYEQYF
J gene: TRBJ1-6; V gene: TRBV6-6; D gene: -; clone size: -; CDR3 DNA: TGTGCCAGCAGTTACTTGGGGGATTCACCCCTCCACTTT; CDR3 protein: CASSYLGDSPLHF
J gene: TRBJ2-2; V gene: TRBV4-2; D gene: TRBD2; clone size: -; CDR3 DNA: TGTGCCAGCAGCCTTAGCGGGGGGGCCACCGGGGAGCTGTTTTTT; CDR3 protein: CASSLSGGATGELFF
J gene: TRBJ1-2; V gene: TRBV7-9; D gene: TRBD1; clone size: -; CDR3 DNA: TGTGCCAGCAGACCACAGGGGTTCGGGGGCTACACCTTC; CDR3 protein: CASRPQGFGGYTF
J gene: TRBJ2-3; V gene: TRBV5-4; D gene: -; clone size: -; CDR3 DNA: TGTGCCAGCAGCTTGCAGTATGGAGATACGCAGTATTTT; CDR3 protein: CASSLQYGDTQYF
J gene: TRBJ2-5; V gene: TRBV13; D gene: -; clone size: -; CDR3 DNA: TGTGCCAGCAGCTCCGGGGACCAAGAGACCCAGTACTTC; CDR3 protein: CASSSGDQETQYF
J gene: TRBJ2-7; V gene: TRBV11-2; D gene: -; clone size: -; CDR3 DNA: TGTGCCAGCAGCTTAGAACAGGGACCCTACGAGCAGTACTTC; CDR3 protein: CASSLEQGPYEQYF
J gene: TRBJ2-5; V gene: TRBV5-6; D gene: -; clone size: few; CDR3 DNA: TGTGCCAGCAGCTTCGGCGGGTTTGGTCAAGAGACCCAGTACTTC; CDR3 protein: CASSFGGFGQETQYF
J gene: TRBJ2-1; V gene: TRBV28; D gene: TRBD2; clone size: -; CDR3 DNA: TGTGCCAGCGATAGCGGGGGGTACAATGAGCAGTTCTTC; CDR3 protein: CASDSGGYNEQFF
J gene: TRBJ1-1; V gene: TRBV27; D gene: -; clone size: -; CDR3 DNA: TGTGCCAGCAGCGGTGGGGGAGGCACTGAAGCTTTCTTT; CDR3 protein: CASSGGGGTEAFF
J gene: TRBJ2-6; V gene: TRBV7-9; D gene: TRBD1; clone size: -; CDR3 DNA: TGTGCCAGCAGCCCCGGGACAGATCGCTCTGGGGCCAACGTCCTGACTTTC; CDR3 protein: CASSPGTDRSGANVLTF
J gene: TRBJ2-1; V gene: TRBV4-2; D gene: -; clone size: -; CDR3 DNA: TGTGCCAGCAGCCAAGTGGTGGTGACCAGAGATGAGCAGTTCTTC; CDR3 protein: CASSQVVVTRDEQFF
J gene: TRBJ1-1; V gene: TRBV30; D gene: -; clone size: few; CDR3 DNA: TGTGCCTGGAGTGTTGGTATGAACACTGAAGCTTTCTTT; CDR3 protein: CAWSVGMNTEAFF
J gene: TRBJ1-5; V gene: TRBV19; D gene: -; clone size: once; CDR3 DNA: TGTGCCAGTAGTATAGATCAGGGATTGGGACAGCCCCAGCATTTT; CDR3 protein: CASSIDQGLGQPQHF
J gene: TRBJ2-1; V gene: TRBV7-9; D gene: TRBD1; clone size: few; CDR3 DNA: TGTGCCAGCAGGCGACAGGGGAGCTCCTACAATGAGCAGTTCTTC; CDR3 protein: CASRRQGSSYNEQFF
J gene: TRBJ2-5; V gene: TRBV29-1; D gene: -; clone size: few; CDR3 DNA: TGCAGCGTTGAAGATCCCCCCCCGCTGACAGATCTCCAAGAGACCCAGTACTTC; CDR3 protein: CSVEDPPPLTDLQETQYF
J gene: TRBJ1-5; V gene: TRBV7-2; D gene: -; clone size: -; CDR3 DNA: TGTGCCAGCAGCACCGGGGACGGGAAGAGTCAGCCCCAGCATTTT; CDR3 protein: CASSTGDGKSQPQHF
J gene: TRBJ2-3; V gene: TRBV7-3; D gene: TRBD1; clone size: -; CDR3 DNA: TGTGCCAGCAGCTCTTCCGGGACAGGGGCGGATACGCAGTATTTT; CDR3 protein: CASSSSGTGADTQYF
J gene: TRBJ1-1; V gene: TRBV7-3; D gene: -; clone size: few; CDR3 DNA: TGTGCCAGCAGCCCCCAAGGGGCAGGGAACACTGAAGCTTTCTTT; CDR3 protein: CASSPQGAGNTEAFF
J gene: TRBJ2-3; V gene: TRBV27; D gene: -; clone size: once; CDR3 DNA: TGTGCCAGCAGTTTACTCAGGGATAAGACAGATACACAGTATTTT; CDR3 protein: CASSLLRDKTDTQYF
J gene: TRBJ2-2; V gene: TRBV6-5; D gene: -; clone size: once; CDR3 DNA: TGTGCCAGCAGGGATAGCCCGAACACCGGGGAGCTGTTTTTT; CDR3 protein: CASRDSPNTGELFF
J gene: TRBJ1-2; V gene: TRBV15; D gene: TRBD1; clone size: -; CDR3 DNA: TGTGCCACCCAACAAGGGACAGGGGTCTATGGCTACACCTTC; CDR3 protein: CATQQGTGVYGYTF
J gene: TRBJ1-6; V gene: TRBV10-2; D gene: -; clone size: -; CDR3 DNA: TGCGCCAGCAGTCCCCACAATTCACCCCTCCACTTT; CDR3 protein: CASSPHNSPLHF
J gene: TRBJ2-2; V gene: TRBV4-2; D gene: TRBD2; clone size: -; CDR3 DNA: TGTGCCAGCAGCCGGACTAGCGTTAACGGGGAGCTGTTTTTT; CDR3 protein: CASSRTSVNGELFF
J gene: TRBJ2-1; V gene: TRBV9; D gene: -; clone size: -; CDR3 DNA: TGTGCCAGCAGCGTAGAGGGCGCCCCGAGCTATGAGCAGTTCTTC; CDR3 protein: CASSVEGAPSYEQFF
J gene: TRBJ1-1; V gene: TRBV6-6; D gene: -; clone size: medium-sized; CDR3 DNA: TGTGCCAGCAGTACCCCTCCACAGACGCTTAACACTGAAGCTTTCTTT; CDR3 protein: CASSTPPQTLNTEAFF
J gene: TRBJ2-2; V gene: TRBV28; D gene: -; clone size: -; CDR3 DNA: TGTGCCAGCAGTTTCGGGAACACCGGGGAGCTGTTTTTT; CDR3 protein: CASSFGNTGELFF
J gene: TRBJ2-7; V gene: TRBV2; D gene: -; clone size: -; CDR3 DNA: TGTGCCAGCAGCGACGGGGCCGCAATCGGGTACTTC; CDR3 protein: CASSDGAAIGYF
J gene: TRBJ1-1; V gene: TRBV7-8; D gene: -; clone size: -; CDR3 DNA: TGTGCCAGCAGTCCGGGACAGAACACTGAAGCTTTCTTT; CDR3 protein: CASSPGQNTEAFF
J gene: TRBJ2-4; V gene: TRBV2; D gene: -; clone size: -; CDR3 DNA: TGTGCCAGCAGTGAGGAGGGCTCGAATCTAAATCAGTACTTC; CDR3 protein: CASSEEGSNLNQYF
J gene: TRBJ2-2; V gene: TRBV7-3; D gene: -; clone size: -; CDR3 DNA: TGTGCCAGCAGCCAAGACACCGGGGAGCTGTTTTTT; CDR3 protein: CASSQDTGELFF
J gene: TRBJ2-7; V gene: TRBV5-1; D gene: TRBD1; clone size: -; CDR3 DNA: TGCGCCAGCAGCTTAAGGGCAGGGGGCGATGAGCAGTACTTC; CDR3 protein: CASSLRAGGDEQYF
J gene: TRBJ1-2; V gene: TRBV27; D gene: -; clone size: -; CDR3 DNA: TGTGCCAGCAGTTTTCAGGGACTCCGTGGCTACACCTTC; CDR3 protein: CASSFQGLRGYTF
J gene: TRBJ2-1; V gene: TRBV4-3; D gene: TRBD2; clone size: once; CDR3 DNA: TGCGCCAGCAGCCAAGATAGACTAGCGGGGGGGCTTCGCGGTGAGCAGTTCTTC; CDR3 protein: CASSQDRLAGGLRGEQFF